This passage covers 21 T cell receptor beta chains from one sample sequenced in a study of blood T cell repertoires in COVID-19. Measured with immunoSEQ multiplex PCR; TCRdb has only the in-frame clones, and not every one. The sample carries some 380,000 clones, approximately 86% recorded once. The material sequenced was PBMCs or T cells enriched from blood (not recorded which). All receptors come from a woman aged 40-49 years with acute COVID-19.

J is TRBJ1-3 and V is TRBV6-5; 7 nucleotides line up with TRBD1. Germline V lookup: CDR1 MNHEY, CDR2 SVGAGI. This CDR3 has 15 residues. The V gene end was trimmed by 0 bases and the J gene end by 7 bases; junction bases not matched to a gene: 6. DNA of the CDR3: TGTGCCAGCAGTTACTCCGCTACAGGGGATAACACCATATATTTT. Protein: CASSYSATGDNTIYF.

The genes are TRBV24-1 and TRBJ2-1, with D maybe TRBD2 (6 bases). CDR1 is KGHDR and CDR2 is SFDVKD in the germline V gene. There are 16 residues in the CDR3. V was clipped by 3 bases and J by 4 bases, with 15 bases between them. The CDR3 DNA follows: TGTGCCACCAGTGATCCCGCCCGGGGAGGTTACAATGAGCAGTTCTTC. This codes for CATSDPARGGYNEQFF.

This chain joins TRBV19 and TRBJ1-6; 9 bases fit TRBD1. Germline V gene data show CDR1 as LNHDA and CDR2 as SQIVND (reference sequence). The CDR3 consists of 17 residues. With V trimmed by 5 bases and J by 0 bases, 5 bases remained unmatched. In DNA, the CDR3 is TGTGCCAGTAGTCCAGGGACAGGGAGCTCCTATAATTCACCCCTCCACTTT. Amino acid sequence: CASSPGTGSSYNSPLHF.

The chain is built from TRBV7-9 and TRBJ2-7, with 10 bases lining up with TRBD1. Per germline, CDR1 SEHNR and CDR2 FQNEAQ (reference sequence). There are 14 residues in the CDR3. The V gene end was trimmed by 3 bases and the J gene end by 3 bases; junction bases not matched to a gene: 2. CDR3 residues: CASSLDRGVYEQYF. The CDR3 DNA follows: TGTGCCAGCAGCTTGGACAGGGGGGTCTACGAGCAGTACTTC.

V and J are TRBV19 and TRBJ2-3; D perhaps matches TRBD2 (6 bases). Trimming left V 4 bases short and J 2 bases short, with 16 bases between. Germline CDR1 is LNHDA and CDR2 is SQIVND (reference sequence). The CDR3 contains 16 residues. The CDR3 here is CASSTGGTGLTDTQYF. For the CDR3, the DNA is TGTGCCAGTAGTACCGGAGGGACGGGCCTCACAGATACGCAGTATTTT.

This rearrangement joins TRBV19 to TRBJ1-1, with D unresolved. This CDR3 contains 11 residues. V gave up 6 bases and J gave up 4 bases, with 6 bases separating them. Germline CDR1 LNHDA, CDR2 SQIVND (reference sequence). The CDR3 sequence: CASSQVTEAFF. The CDR3 coding sequence is TGTGCCAGTAGCCAGGTCACTGAAGCTTTCTTT.

The gene calls are TRBV2 and TRBJ2-7; 9 bases match TRBD2. Trimming cost V 5 bases and J 6 bases; bases outside gene matches: 5. CDR1 SNHLY and CDR2 FYNNEI come from the germline V gene. The CDR3 has 13 amino acids. The CDR3 protein is CASSRTSAGEQYF. CDR3 DNA sequence: TGTGCCAGCAGTCGGACTAGCGCTGGCGAGCAGTACTTC.

The DNA of the CDR3 is TGTGCCAGCAGTGAAGCCCGACTAGCGGGACATGACAATGAGCAGTTCTTC. As protein: CASSEARLAGHDNEQFF. The chain couples TRBV6-1 to TRBJ2-1; TRBD2 aligns across 11 bases. CDR3 size: 17 residues. The trim removed 0 bases at V and 5 bases at J, leaving 6 bases unmatched. Per the germline V gene, CDR1 is MNHNS and CDR2 is SASEGT.

This clone was observed a handful of times. This sequence joins TRBV20-1 and TRBJ1-1; 8 nucleotides agree with TRBD1. CDR3 length: 11 amino acids. Germline-derived CDR1 and CDR2 are DFQATT and SNEGSKA (reference sequence). With 6 bases clipped from V and 9 bases from J, the junction kept 6 bases outside the gene matches. CDR3 sequence: CSALQGAQAFF. The DNA for the CDR3 is TGCAGTGCGCTCCAGGGGGCGCAAGCTTTCTTT.

Here the CDR3 DNA reads TGTGCCAGCAACAATTTGGGGGGCGAGCAGTACTTC. This codes for CASNNLGGEQYF. This sequence joins TRBV6-5 and TRBJ2-7; weak D call: TRBD2 (6 bases). V was pared by 7 bases and J by 6 bases, with 13 bases between. Looked up from germline, CDR1 is MNHEY and CDR2 is SVGAGI. The CDR3 contains 12 residues.

This chain connects TRBV19 to TRBJ1-4, with a possible D match to TRBD1 (5 bases). CDR1 and CDR2 from the germline V gene are LNHDA and SQIVND (reference sequence). The CDR3 totals 12 residues. Trimming pared 7 bases from V and 6 bases from J, leaving 9 bases between. The CDR3 is CASTGRDEKLFF. The CDR3 DNA sequence: TGTGCCAGTACAGGGAGGGATGAAAAACTGTTTTTT.

The rearrangement links TRBV5-1 to TRBJ1-1; D might be TRBD1 (5 bases). V shed 0 bases and J shed 5 bases, with 17 bases lying between them. This CDR3 contains 16 residues. From germline, CDR1 is SGHRS and CDR2 YFSETQ. The CDR3 DNA reads as TGCGCCAGCAGCTTGGGACCTCCGGGAGGGGCAACTGAAGCTTTCTTT. Translation gives CASSLGPPGGATEAFF.

This clone appeared a single time. Other DNA sequences within the sample encode an identical CDR3. The CDR3 coding sequence is TGTGCCTGGTCTCCAGGAAACACTGAAGCTTTCTTT. It translates to CAWSPGNTEAFF. The V gene is TRBV30, the J gene TRBJ1-1; D unresolved. The germline V gene encodes CDR1 GTSNPN and CDR2 SVGIG (reference sequence). The V end was cut by 5 bases, the J end by 2 bases, with 9 bases between. The CDR3 runs 12 residues.

The V gene is TRBV29-1, the J gene TRBJ1-2; D is ambiguous. Germline V gene lookup returns CDR1 SQVTM and CDR2 ANQGSEA. CDR3 length: 13 amino acids. V was shortened by 3 bases and J by 0 bases, with 8 bases between the two germline ends. The chain's CDR3 is CSVEATANYGYTF. The CDR3 region has the DNA TGCAGCGTTGAGGCCACCGCTAACTATGGCTACACCTTC.

The chain joins TRBV6-5 to TRBJ1-2; D is possibly TRBD1 (6 bases). The germline V gene has CDR1 MNHEY and CDR2 SVGAGI. This CDR3 region has 15 residues. The V and J ends lost 6 bases and 2 bases respectively, with 16 bases between them. DNA of the CDR3: TGTGCCAGCAGCCCCGGACAGAATTTCAACTATGGCTACACCTTC. As protein: CASSPGQNFNYGYTF.

This chain joins TRBV19 and TRBJ1-1, with 10 bases that match TRBD1. Looked up from germline, CDR1 is LNHDA and CDR2 is SQIVND (reference sequence). The CDR3 spans 13 residues. J gave up 7 bases and V 8 bases, and 7 bases lay outside the gene matches. CDR3 in amino acids: CASVDRGQSEAFF. The CDR3 DNA follows: TGTGCCAGTGTTGACAGGGGGCAGAGTGAAGCTTTCTTT.

The chain recombines TRBV2 with TRBJ1-1; TRBD1 aligns across 11 bases. The CDR3 loop spans 14 amino acids. Germline assignment: CDR1 SNHLY and CDR2 FYNNEI. V lost 8 bases, J lost 8 bases, and 10 bases stayed unmatched. The CDR3 DNA reads TGTGCCAGCCGGACAGGGGGCGATCGGATCGAAGCTTTCTTT. Translating it yields CASRTGGDRIEAFF.

V and J are TRBV19 and TRBJ1-6; 11 bases line up with TRBD1. Germline CDR1 is LNHDA and CDR2 is SQIVND (reference sequence). The V and J ends lost 9 bases and 7 bases, in that order; junction bases with no gene match: 2. This CDR3 has 13 amino acids. The CDR3, as DNA: TGTGCCAGCGGACAGGGGGCGAATTCACCCCTCCACTTT. Its translation is CASGQGANSPLHF.

This clone was observed once. The chain has TRBV6-2 or TRBV6-3 and TRBJ1-5; the D is unclear. Germline lookup yields CDR1 MNHEY and CDR2 SVGEGT. The CDR3 extends over 13 amino acids. V was cut by 6 bases and J by 4 bases, with 10 bases left in between. DNA for the CDR3: TGTGCCAGCAGCCCTCACAGTAATCAGCCCCAGCATTTT. Its protein is CASSPHSNQPQHF.

This clone was detected only a few times. The gene calls are TRBV19 and TRBJ2-3; 12 bases fit TRBD2. Germline CDR1 is LNHDA and CDR2 is SQIVND (reference sequence). V gave up 5 bases and J gave up 9 bases; unmatched junction bases: 24. This CDR3 comprises 20 residues. The CDR3 DNA is TGTGCCAGTAGTGAAGGCGTGTGGCCTAGCGGGGGGGCCTCAGGAGGCACGCAGTATTTT. Its protein product is CASSEGVWPSGGASGGTQYF.

The CDR3 nucleotides are TGTGCCAGCTCATTACAGGGGGCTGGTGAGCAGTACTTC. It is translated as CASSLQGAGEQYF. V gene TRBV18 combines with J gene TRBJ2-7, with 9 positions matching TRBD1. CDR1 and CDR2 (germline): KGHSH, LQKENI. The CDR3 totals 13 residues. The J segment lost 7 bases and the V segment lost 5 bases, leaving 6 bases of the junction unmatched.